The clone carrying this T cell receptor beta chain has only a few counts. The entry originates in a study of technical replicates of blood from a handful of donors. Germline lookup yields CDR1 SGHVS and CDR2 FQNEAQ. CDR3 length equals 15 residues. Trimming shortened V by 5 bases and J by 3 bases, and 16 bases separated the two germline ends. The data were produced by immunoSEQ multiplex PCR, yet TCRdb's version contains in-frame clones alone and is incomplete. The data show about 12,000 clones, about 95% seen once. The sample comprised PBMCs. The source of this sequence is a human donor in good health. V is TRBV7-8 and J is TRBJ1-1; D may be TRBD1 (6 bases). The CDR3 protein is CASSPGTSGDTEAFF. In DNA, the CDR3 is TGTGCCAGCAGCCCCGGGACCTCAGGGGACACTGAAGCTTTCTTT. The full variable domain, its missing parts supplied by reference TRBV7-8 and TRBJ1-1, is GAGVSQSPRYKVAKRGQDVALRCDPISGHVSLFWYQQALGQGPEFLTYFQNEAQLDKSGLPSDRFFAERPEGSVSTLKIQRTQQEDSAVYLCASSPGTSGDTEAFFGQGTRLTVV.